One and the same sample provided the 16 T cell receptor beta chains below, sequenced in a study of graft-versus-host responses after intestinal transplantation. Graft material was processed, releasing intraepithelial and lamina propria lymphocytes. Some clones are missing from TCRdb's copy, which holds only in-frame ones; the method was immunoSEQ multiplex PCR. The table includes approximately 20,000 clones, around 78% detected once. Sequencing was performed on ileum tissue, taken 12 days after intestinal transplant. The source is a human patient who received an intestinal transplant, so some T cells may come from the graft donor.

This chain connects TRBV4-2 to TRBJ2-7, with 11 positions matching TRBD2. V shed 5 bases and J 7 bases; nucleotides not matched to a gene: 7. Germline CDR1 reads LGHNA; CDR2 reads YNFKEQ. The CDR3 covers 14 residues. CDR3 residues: CASSAGLAAGEQYF. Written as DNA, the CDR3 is TGTGCCAGCAGCGCGGGACTAGCGGCCGGGGAGCAGTACTTC.

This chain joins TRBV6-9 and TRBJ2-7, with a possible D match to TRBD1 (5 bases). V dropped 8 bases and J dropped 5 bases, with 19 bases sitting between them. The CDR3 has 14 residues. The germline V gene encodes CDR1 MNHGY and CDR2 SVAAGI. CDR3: CASDLGRAPHEQYF. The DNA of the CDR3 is TGTGCCAGCGACCTTGGCAGGGCTCCCCACGAGCAGTACTTC.

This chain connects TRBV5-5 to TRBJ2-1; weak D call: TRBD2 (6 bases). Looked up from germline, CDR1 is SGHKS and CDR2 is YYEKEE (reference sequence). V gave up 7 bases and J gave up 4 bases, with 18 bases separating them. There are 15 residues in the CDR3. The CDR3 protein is CASRPGGTVYNEQFF. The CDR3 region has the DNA TGTGCCAGCCGCCCCGGGGGAACGGTATACAATGAGCAGTTCTTC.

The DNA of the CDR3 is TGTGCCAGCAGAACAGGGGCCGGGACCCAGTACTTC. Translated: CASRTGAGTQYF. The gene calls are TRBV27 and TRBJ2-5; 7 bases fit TRBD1. The CDR3 has 12 amino acids. J was trimmed by 7 bases and V by 6 bases; bases with no gene match: 5. In germline, CDR1 is MNHEY, CDR2 SMNVEV (reference sequence).

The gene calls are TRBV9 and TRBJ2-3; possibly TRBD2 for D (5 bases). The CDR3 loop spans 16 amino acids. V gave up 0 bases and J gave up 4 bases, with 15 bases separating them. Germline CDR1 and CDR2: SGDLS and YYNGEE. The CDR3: CASSVESPGIADTQYF. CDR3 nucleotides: TGTGCCAGCAGCGTAGAGTCGCCCGGGATTGCAGATACGCAGTATTTT.

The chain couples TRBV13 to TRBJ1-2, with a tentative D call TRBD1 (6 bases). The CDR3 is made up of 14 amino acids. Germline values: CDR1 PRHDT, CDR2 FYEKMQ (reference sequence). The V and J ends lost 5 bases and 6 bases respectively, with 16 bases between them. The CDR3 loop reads CASSPLTGFDGYTF. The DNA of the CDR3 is TGTGCCAGCAGCCCCCTGACAGGATTCGATGGCTACACCTTC.

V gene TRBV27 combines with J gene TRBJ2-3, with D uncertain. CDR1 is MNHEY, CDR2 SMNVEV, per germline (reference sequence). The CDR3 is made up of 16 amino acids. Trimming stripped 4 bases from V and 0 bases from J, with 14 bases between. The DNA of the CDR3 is TGTGCCAGCAGTTCTCTAGTGGGTACCAGCACAGATACGCAGTATTTT. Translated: CASSSLVGTSTDTQYF.

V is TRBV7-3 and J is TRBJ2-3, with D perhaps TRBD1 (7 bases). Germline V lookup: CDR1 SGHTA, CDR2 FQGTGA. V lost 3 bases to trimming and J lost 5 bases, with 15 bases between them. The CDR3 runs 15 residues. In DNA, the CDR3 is TGTGCCAGCAGCTTCCCAGGGGGGCCAGGAGATACGCAGTATTTT. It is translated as CASSFPGGPGDTQYF.

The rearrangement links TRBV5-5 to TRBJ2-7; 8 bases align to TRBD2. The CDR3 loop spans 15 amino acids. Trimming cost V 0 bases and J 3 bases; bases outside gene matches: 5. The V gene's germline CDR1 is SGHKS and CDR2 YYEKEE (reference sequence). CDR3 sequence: CASSLARGGLYEQYF. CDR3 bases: TGTGCCAGCAGCTTGGCCCGGGGGGGCCTCTACGAGCAGTACTTC. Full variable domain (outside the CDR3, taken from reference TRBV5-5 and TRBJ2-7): DAGVTQSPTHLIKTRGQQVTLRCSPISGHKSVSWYQQVLGQGPQFIFQYYEKEERGRGNFPDRFSARQFPNYSSELNVNALLLGDSALYLCASSLARGGLYEQYFGPGTRLTVT.

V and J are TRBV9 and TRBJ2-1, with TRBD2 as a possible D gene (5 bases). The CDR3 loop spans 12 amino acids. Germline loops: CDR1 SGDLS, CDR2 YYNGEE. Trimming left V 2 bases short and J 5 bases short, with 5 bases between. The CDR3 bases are TGTGCCAGCAGCGTCGGGGACAATGAGCAGTTCTTC. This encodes CASSVGDNEQFF.

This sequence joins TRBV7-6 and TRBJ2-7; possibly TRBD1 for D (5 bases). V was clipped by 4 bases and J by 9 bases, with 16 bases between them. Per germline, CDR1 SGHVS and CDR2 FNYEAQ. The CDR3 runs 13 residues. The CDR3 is CASSWLTGEVQYF. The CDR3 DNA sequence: TGTGCCAGCAGCTGGTTAACAGGAGAGGTGCAGTACTTC.

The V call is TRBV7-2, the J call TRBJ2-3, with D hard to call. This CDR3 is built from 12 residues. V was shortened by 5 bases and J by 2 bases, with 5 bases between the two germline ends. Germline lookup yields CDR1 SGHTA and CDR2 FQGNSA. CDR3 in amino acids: CASSPITDTQYF. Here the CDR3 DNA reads TGTGCCAGCAGCCCAATCACAGATACGCAGTATTTT.

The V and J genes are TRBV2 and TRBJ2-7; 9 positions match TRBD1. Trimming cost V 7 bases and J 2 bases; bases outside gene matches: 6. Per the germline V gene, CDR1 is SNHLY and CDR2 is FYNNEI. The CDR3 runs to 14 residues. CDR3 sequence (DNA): TGTGCCAGCACTCAGGACAGGGGACCCTACGAGCAGTACTTC. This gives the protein CASTQDRGPYEQYF.

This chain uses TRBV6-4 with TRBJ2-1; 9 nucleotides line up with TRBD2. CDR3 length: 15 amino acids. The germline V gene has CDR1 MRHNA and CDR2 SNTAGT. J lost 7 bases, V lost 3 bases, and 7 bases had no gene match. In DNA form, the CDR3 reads TGTGCCAGCAGTGAGGGCGGGGGGGCCGGGAATGAGCAGTTCTTC. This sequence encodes CASSEGGGAGNEQFF.

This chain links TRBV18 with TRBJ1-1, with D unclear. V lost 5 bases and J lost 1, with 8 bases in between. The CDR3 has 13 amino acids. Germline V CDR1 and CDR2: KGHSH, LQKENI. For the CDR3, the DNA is TGTGCCAGCTCATACACAGAGAACACTGAAGCTTTCTTT. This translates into CASSYTENTEAFF. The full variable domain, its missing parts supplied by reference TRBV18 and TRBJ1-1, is NAGVMQNPRHLVRRRGQEARLRCSPMKGHSHVYWYRQLPEEGLKFMVYLQKENIIDESGMPKERFSAEFPKEGPSILRIQQVVRGDSAAYFCASSYTENTEAFFGQGTRLTVV.

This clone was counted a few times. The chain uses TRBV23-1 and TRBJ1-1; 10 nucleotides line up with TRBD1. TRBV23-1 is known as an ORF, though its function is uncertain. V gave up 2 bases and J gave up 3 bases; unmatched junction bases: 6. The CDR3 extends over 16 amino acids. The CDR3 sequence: CASSQATGGLYTEAFF. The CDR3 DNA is TGCGCCAGCAGTCAAGCGACAGGGGGCCTATACACTGAAGCTTTCTTT.